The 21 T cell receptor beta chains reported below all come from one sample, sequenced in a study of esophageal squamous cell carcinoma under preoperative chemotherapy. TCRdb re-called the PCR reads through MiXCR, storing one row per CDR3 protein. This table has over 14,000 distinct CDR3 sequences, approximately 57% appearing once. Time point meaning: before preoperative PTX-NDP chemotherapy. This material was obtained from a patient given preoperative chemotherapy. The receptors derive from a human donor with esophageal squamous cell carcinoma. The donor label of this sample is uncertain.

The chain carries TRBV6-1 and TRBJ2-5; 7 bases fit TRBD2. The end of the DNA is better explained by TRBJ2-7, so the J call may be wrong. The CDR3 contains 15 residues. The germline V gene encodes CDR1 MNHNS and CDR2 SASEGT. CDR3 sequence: CASSVIWTSSYEQYF. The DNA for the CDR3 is TGTGCCAGCAGTGTAATATGGACTAGCTCCTACGAGCAGTACTTC.

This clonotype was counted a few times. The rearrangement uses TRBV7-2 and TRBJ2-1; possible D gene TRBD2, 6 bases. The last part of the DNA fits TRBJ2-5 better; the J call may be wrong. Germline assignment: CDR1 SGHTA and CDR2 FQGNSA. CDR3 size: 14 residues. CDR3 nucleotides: TGTGCCAGCAGCTTAGAGGATTGGCGGGGGACCCAGTACTTC. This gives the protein CASSLEDWRGTQYF.

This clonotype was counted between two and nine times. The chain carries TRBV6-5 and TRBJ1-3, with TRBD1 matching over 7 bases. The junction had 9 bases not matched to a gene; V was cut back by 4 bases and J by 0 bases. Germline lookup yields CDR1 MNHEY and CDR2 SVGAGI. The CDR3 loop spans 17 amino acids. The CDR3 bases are TGTGCCAGCAGTTCGGGACAGCACTTAAGCTCTGGAAACACCATATATTTT. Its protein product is CASSSGQHLSSGNTIYF.

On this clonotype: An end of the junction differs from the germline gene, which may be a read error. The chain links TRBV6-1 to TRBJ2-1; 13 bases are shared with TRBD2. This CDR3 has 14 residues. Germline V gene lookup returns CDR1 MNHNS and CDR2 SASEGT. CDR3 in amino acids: CASGTSGGADEELF. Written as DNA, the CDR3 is TGTGCCAGCGGAACTAGCGGGGGGGCTGATGAGGAATTATTC.

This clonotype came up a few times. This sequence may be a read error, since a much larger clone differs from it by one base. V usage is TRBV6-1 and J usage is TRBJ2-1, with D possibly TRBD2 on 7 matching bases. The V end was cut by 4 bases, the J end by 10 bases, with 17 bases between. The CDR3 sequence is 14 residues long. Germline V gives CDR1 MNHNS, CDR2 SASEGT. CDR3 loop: CASSGSRSGGEQFF. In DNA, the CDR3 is TGTGCCAGCAGTGGGAGTAGGTCGGGGGGCGAGCAGTTCTTC.

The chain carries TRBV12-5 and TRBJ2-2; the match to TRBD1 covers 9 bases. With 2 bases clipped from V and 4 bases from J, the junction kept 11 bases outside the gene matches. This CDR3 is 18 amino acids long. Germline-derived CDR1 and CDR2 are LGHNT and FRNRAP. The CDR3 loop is CASGLLQGGTGFTGELFF. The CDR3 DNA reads TGTGCTAGTGGTTTGCTACAGGGCGGGACAGGGTTCACCGGGGAGCTGTTTTTT. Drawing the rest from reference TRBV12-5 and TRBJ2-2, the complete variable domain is DARVTQTPRHKVTEMGQEVTMRCQPILGHNTVFWYRQTMMQGLELLAYFRNRAPLDDSGMPKDRFSAEMPDATLATLKIQPSEPRDSAVYFCASGLLQGGTGFTGELFFGEGSRLTVL.

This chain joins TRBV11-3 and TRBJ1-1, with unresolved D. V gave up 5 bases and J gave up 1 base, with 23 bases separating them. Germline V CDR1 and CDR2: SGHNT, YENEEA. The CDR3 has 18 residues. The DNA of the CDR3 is TGTGCCAGCAGCCACCCACGACCGAGACTACATCCGAACACTGAAGCTTTCTTT. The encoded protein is CASSHPRPRLHPNTEAFF.

The chain's CDR3 is CAGSGGRGKDTQYF. CDR3 in DNA: TGTGCGGGGAGCGGGGGGCGTGGGAAAGATACGCAGTATTTC. The V and J genes are TRBV12-2 and TRBJ2-3; the table's TRBD1 call for D was not verified on the DNA. TRBV12-2 is a listed pseudogene. This CDR3 region has 14 residues.

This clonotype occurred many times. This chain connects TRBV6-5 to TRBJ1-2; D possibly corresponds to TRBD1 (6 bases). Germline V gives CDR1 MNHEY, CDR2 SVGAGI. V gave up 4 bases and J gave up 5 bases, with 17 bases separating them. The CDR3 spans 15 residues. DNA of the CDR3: TGTGCCAGCAGTTTAAAGACAGGAATACCTTATGGCTACACCTTC. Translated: CASSLKTGIPYGYTF.

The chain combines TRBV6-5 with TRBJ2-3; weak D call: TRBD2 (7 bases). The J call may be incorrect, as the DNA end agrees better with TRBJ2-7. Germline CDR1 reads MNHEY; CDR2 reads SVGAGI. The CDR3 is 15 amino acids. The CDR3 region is CASSWRGRRSYEQYF. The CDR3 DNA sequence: TGTGCCAGCAGTTGGCGGGGGCGGAGGTCCTACGAGCAGTACTTC.

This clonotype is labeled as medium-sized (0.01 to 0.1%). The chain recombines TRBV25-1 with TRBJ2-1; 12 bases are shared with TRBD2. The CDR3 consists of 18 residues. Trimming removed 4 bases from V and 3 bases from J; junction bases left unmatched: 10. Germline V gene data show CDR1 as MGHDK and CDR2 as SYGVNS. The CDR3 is CASSVTSGGPFIYNEQFF. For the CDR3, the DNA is TGTGCCAGCAGTGTTACTAGCGGGGGGCCTTTTATCTACAATGAGCAGTTCTTC. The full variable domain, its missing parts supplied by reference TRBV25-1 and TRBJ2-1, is EADIYQTPRYLVIGTGKKITLECSQTMGHDKMYWYQQDPGMELHLIHYSYGVNSTEKGDLSSESTVSRIRTEHFPLTLESARPSHTSQYLCASSVTSGGPFIYNEQFFGPGTRLTVL.

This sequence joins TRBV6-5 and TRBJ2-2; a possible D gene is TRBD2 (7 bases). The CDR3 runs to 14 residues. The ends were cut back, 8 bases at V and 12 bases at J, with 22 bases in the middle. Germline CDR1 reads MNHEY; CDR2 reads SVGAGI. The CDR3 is CASGWGGGTEKLFF. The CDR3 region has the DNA TGTGCCAGCGGTTGGGGGGGGGGCACCGAGAAGCTGTTTTTT.

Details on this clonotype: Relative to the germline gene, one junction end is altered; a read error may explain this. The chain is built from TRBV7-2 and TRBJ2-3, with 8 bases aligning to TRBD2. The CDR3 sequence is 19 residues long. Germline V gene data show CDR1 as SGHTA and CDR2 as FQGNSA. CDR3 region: CASSARGGLGGGVQETQYF. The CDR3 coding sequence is TGTGCCAGCAGCGCTAGAGGGGGACTAGGGGGGGGGGTCCAGGAGACGCAGTATTTC.

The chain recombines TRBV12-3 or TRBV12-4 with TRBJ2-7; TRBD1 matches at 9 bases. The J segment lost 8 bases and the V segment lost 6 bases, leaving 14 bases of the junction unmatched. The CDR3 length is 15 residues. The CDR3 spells CASSPSGGQGMKQYF. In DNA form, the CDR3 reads TGTGCCAGCAGCCCGAGTGGGGGACAGGGTATGAAGCAGTACTTC.

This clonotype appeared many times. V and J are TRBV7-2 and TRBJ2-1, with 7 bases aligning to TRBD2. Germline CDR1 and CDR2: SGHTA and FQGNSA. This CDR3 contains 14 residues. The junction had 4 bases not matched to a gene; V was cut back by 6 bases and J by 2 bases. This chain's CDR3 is CASRQGLAYNEQFF. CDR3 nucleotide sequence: TGTGCCAGCAGACAAGGACTAGCCTACAATGAGCAGTTCTTC.

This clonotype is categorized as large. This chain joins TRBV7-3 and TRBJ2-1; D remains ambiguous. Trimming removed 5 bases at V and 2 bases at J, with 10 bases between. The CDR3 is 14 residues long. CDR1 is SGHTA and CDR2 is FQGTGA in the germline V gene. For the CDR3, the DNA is TGTGCCAGCAGCCCCAGAGTCCCCTACAATGAGCAGTTCTTC. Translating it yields CASSPRVPYNEQFF. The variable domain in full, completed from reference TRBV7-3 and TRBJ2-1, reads GAGVSQTPSNKVTEKGKYVELRCDPISGHTALYWYRQSLGQGPEFLIYFQGTGAADDSGLPNDRFFAVRPEGSVSTLKIQRTERGDSAVYLCASSPRVPYNEQFFGPGTRLTVL.

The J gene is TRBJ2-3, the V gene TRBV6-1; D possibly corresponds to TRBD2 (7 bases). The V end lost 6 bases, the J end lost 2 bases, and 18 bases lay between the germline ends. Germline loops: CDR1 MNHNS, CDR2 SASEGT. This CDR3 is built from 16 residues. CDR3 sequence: CASRRGGTDHTDTQYF. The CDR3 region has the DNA TGTGCCAGCAGGAGGGGGGGGACCGACCACACAGATACGCAGTATTTT.

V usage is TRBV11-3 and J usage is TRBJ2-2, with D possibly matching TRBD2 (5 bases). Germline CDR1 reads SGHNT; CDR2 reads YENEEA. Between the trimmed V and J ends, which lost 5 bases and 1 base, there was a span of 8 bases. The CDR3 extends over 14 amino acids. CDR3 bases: TGTGCCAGCAGCCCTAGCAGGAACACCGGGGAGCTGTTTTTT. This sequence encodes CASSPSRNTGELFF.

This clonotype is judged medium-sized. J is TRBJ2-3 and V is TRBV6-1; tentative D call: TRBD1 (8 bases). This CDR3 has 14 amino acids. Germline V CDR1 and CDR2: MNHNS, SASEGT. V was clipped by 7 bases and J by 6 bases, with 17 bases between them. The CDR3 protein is CASTIGQGGDTQYF. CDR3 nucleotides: TGTGCCAGCACCATAGGACAGGGAGGGGATACGCAGTATTTT.

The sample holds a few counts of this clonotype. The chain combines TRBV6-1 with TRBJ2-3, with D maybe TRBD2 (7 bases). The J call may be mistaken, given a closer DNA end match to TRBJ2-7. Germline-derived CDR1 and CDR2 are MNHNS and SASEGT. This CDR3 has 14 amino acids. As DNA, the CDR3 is TGTGCCAGCGCGAGGGGGGGGGACAAAAATACGCAGTACTTC. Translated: CASARGGDKNTQYF.

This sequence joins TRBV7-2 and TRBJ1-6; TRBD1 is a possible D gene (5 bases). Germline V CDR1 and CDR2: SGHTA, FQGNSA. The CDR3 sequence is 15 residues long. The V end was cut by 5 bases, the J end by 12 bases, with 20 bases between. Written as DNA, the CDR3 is TGTGCCAGCAGCCCGGGGGGGGACCTCGAAGGACCCCTCCACTTT. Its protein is CASSPGGDLEGPLHF.